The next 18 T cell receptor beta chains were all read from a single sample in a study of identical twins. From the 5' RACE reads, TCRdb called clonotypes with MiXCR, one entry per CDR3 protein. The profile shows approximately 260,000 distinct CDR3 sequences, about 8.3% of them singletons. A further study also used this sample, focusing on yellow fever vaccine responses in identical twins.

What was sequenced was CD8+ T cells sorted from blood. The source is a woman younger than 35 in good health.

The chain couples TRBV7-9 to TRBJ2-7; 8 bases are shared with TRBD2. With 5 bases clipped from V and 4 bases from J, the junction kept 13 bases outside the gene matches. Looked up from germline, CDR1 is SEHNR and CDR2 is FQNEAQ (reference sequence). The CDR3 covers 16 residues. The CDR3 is CASSPTHSGVMYEQYF. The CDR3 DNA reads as TGTGCCAGCAGCCCGACTCATAGCGGGGTAATGTACGAGCAGTACTTC.

The chain's CDR3 is CSARDPSGELFF. CDR3 nucleotides: TGCAGTGCTAGAGATCCGTCCGGGGAGCTGTTTTTT. The rearrangement joins TRBV20-1 to TRBJ2-2; D not resolved. V was clipped by 0 bases and J by 6 bases, with 5 bases between them. This CDR3 contains 12 residues. The V gene's germline CDR1 is DFQATT and CDR2 SNEGSKA (reference sequence).

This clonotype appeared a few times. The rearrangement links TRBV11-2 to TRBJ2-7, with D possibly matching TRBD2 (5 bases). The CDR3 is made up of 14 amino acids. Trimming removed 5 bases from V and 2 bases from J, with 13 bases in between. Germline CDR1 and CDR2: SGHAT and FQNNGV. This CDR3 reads CASSHWTDTYEQYF. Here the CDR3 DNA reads TGTGCCAGCAGCCACTGGACTGATACCTACGAGCAGTACTTC. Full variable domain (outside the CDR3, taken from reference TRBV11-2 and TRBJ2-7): EAGVAQSPRYKIIEKRQSVAFWCNPISGHATLYWYQQILGQGPKLLIQFQNNGVVDDSQLPKDRFSAERLKGVDSTLKIQPAKLEDSAVYLCASSHWTDTYEQYFGPGTRLTVT.

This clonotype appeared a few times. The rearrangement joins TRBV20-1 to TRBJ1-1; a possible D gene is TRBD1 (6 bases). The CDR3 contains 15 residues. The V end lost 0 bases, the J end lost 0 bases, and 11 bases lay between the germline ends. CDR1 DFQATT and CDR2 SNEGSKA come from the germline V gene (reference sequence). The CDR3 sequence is CSARDLQGLNTEAFF. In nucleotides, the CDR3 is TGCAGTGCTAGAGACTTACAGGGCTTGAACACTGAAGCTTTCTTT.

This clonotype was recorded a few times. Here the CDR3 reads CASSPRRVESGYTDTQYF. In DNA form, the CDR3 reads TGTGCCAGCAGCCCGCGACGTGTGGAGAGCGGGTACACAGATACGCAGTATTTT. The chain carries TRBV7-8 and TRBJ2-3; tentative D call: TRBD2 (6 bases). CDR3 length equals 18 residues. Germline assignment: CDR1 SGHVS and CDR2 FQNEAQ. The ends were cut back, 5 bases at V and 2 bases at J, with 23 bases in the middle.

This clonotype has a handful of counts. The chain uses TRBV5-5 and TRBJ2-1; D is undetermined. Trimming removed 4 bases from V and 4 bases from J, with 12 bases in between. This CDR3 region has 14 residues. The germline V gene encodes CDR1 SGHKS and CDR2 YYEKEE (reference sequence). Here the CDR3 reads CASSHVGIYNEQFF. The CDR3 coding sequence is TGTGCCAGCAGCCATGTTGGCATTTACAATGAGCAGTTCTTC. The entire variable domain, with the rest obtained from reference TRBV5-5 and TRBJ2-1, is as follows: DAGVTQSPTHLIKTRGQQVTLRCSPISGHKSVSWYQQVLGQGPQFIFQYYEKEERGRGNFPDRFSARQFPNYSSELNVNALLLGDSALYLCASSHVGIYNEQFFGPGTRLTVL.

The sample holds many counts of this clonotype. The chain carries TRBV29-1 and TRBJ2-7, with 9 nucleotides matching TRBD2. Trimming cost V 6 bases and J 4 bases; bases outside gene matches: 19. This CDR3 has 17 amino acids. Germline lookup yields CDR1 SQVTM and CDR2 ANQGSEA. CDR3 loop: CSVGGFAAGGHIYEQYF. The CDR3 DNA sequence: TGCAGCGTCGGGGGCTTTGCAGCGGGGGGCCACATTTACGAGCAGTACTTC.

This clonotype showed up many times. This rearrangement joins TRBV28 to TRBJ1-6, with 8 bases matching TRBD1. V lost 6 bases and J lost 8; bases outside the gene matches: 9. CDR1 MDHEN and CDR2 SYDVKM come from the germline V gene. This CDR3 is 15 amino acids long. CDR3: CASSLTRGQYSPLHF. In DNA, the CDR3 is TGTGCCAGCAGCCTGACCAGGGGGCAGTATTCACCCCTCCACTTT.

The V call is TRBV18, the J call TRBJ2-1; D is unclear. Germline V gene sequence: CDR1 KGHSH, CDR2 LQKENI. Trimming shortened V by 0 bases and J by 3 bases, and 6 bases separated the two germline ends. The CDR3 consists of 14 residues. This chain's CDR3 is CASSPPDGYNEQFF. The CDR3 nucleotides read TGTGCCAGCTCACCACCAGACGGCTACAATGAGCAGTTCTTC.

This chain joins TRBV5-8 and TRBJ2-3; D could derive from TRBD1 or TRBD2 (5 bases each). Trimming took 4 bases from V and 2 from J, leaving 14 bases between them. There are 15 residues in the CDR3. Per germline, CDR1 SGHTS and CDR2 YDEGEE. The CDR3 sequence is CASSPWGYPTDTQYF. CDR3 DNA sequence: TGTGCCAGCAGCCCGTGGGGGTATCCCACAGATACGCAGTATTTT.

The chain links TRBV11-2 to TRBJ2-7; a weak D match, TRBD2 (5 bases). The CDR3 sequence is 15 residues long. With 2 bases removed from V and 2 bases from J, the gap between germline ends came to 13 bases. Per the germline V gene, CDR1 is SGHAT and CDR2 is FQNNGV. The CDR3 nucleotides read TGTGCCAGCAGCTTAAGCCGGGATTCGCCCTACGAGCAGTACTTC. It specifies CASSLSRDSPYEQYF. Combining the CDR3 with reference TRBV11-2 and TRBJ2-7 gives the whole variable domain EAGVAQSPRYKIIEKRQSVAFWCNPISGHATLYWYQQILGQGPKLLIQFQNNGVVDDSQLPKDRFSAERLKGVDSTLKIQPAKLEDSAVYLCASSLSRDSPYEQYFGPGTRLTVT.

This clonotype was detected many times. CDR3 sequence (DNA): TGTGCCAGCAGTGTAAGAGACACAGTGTACGAGCAGTACTTC. Its translation: CASSVRDTVYEQYF. V usage is TRBV2 and J usage is TRBJ2-7; D not certain. Germline loops: CDR1 SNHLY, CDR2 FYNNEI. The V gene lost 4 bases and the J gene lost 4 bases, with 14 bases spanning the gap. This CDR3 has 14 amino acids.

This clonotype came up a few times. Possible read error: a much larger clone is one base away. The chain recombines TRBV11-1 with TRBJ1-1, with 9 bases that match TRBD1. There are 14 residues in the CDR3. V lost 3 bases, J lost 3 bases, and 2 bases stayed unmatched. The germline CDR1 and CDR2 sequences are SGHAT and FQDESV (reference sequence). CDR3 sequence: CASSFRDRDTEAFF. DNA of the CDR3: TGTGCCAGCAGCTTCCGGGACAGGGACACTGAAGCTTTCTTT.

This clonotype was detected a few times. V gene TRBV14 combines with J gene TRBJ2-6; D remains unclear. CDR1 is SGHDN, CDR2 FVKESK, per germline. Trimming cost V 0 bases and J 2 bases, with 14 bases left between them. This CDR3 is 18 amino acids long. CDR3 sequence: CASSQDWRTGAGANVLTF. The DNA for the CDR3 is TGTGCCAGCAGCCAAGATTGGAGAACTGGGGCTGGGGCCAACGTCCTGACTTTC.

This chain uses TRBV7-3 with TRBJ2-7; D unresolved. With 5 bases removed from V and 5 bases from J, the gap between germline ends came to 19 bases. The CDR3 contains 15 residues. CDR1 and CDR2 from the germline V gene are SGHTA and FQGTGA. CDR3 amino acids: CASSPTGVGPDEQYF. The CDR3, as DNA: TGTGCCAGCAGCCCGACCGGTGTGGGTCCGGACGAGCAGTACTTC.

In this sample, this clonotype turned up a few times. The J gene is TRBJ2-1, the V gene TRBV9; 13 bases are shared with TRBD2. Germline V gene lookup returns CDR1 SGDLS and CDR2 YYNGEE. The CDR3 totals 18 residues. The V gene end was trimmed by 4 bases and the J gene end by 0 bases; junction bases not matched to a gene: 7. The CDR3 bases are TGTGCCAGCAGCCTAACTAGCGGGAGGGGTAGCTCCTACAATGAGCAGTTCTTC. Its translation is CASSLTSGRGSSYNEQFF.

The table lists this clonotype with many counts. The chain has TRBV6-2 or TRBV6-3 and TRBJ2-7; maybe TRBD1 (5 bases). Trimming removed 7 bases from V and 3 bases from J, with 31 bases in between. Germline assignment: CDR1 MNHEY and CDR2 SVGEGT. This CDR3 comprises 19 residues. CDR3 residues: CASTSVSGGHPGYLYEQYF. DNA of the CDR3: TGTGCCAGCACCTCAGTCAGTGGCGGACACCCCGGCTACCTCTACGAGCAGTACTTC.

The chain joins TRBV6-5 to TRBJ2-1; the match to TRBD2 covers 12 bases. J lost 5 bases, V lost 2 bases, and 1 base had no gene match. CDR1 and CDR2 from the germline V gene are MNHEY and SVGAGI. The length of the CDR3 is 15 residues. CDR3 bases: TGTGCCAGCAGTTACGGGACTAGCGGGCACAATGAGCAGTTCTTC. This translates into CASSYGTSGHNEQFF.